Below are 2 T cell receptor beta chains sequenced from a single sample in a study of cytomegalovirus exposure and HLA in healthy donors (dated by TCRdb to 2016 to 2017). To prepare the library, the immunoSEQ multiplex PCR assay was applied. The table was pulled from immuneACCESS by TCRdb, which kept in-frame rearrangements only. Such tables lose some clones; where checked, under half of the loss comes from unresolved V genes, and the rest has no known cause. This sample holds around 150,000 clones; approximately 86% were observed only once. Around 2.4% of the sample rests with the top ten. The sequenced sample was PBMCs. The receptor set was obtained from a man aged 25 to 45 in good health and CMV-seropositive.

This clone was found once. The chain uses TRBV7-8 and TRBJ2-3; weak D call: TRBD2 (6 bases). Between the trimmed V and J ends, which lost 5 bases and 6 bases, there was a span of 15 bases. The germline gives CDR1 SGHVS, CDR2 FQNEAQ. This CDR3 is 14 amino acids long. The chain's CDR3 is CASSPETSSDTQYF. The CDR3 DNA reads TGTGCCAGCAGCCCAGAGACTAGTTCTGATACGCAGTATTTT.

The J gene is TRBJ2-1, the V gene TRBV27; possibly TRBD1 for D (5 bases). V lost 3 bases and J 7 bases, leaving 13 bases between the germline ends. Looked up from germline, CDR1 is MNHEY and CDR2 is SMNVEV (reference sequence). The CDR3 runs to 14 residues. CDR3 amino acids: CASSFAGSSNEQFF. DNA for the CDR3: TGTGCCAGCAGTTTTGCAGGGTCGAGTAATGAGCAGTTCTTC.